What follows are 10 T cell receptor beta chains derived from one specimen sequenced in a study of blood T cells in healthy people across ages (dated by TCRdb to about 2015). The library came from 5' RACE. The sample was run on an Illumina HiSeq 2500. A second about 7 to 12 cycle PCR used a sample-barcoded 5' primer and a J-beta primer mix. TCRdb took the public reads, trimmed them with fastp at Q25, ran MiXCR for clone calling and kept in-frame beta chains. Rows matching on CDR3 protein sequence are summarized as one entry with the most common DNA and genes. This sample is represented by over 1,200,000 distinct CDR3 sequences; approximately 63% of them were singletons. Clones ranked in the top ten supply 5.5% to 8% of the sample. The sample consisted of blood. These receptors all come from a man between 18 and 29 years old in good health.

This CDR3 reads CASSYLNPYEQFF. The CDR3 DNA follows: TGTGCCAGCAGTTACTTGAACCCCTACGAGCAGTTCTTC. The rearrangement joins TRBV6-5 to TRBJ2-1; the D is unclear. Looked up from germline, CDR1 is MNHEY and CDR2 is SVGAGI. This CDR3 spans 13 amino acids. The germline V and J ends were trimmed by 1 base and 10 bases, with 11 bases remaining between them.

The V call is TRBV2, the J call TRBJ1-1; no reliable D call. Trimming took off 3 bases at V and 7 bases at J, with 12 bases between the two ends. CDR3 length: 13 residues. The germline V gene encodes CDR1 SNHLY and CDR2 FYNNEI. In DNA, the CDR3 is TGTGCCAGCAGTGAGTTACGGTTCAGTGAAGCTTTCTTT. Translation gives CASSELRFSEAFF. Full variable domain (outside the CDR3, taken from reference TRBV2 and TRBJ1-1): EPEVTQTPSHQVTQMGQEVILRCVPISNHLYFYWYRQILGQKVEFLVSFYNNEISEKSEIFDDQFSVERPDGSNFTLKIRSTKLEDSAMYFCASSELRFSEAFFGQGTRLTVV.

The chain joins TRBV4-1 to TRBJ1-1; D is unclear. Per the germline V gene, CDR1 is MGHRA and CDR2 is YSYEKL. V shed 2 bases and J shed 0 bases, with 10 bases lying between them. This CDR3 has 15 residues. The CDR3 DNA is TGCGCCAGCAGCCAAACAGACTACATGAACACTGAAGCTTTCTTT. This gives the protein CASSQTDYMNTEAFF.

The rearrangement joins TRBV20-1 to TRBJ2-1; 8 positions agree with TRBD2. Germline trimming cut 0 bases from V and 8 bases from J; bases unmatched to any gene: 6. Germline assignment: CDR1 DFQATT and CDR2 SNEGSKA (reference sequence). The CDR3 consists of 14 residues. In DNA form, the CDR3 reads TGCAGTGCTAGAGATGAGCGGGAGATCTATGAGCAGTTCTTC. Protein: CSARDEREIYEQFF.

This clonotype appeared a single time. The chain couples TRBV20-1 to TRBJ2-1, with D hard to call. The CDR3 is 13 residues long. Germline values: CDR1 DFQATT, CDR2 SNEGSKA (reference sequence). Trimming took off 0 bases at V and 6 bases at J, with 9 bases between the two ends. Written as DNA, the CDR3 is TGCAGTGCTAGAGATCGGGCCTTCAATGAGCAGTTCTTC. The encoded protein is CSARDRAFNEQFF.

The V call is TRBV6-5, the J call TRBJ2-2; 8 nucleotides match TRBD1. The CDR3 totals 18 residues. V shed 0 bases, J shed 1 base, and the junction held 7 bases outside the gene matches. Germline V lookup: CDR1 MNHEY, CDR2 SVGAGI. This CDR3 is CASSYSDRVSWNTGELFF. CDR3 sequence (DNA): TGTGCCAGCAGTTACTCGGACAGGGTGTCTTGGAACACCGGGGAGCTGTTTTTT.

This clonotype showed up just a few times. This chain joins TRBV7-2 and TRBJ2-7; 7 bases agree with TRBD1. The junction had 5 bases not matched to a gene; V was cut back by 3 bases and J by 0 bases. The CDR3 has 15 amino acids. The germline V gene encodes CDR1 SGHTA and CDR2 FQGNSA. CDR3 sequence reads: CASSLGQTSSYEQYF. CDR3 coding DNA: TGTGCCAGCAGCTTGGGACAGACGAGCTCCTACGAGCAGTACTTC.

CDR3 sequence: CSASDTGGYGYTF. The CDR3 DNA follows: TGCAGTGCTAGCGATACAGGGGGCTACGGCTACACCTTC. This chain connects TRBV20-1 to TRBJ1-2, with TRBD1 matching 9 bases. Per germline, CDR1 DFQATT and CDR2 SNEGSKA (reference sequence). This CDR3 spans 13 amino acids. The J segment lost 8 bases and the V segment lost 3 bases, leaving 7 bases of the junction unmatched.

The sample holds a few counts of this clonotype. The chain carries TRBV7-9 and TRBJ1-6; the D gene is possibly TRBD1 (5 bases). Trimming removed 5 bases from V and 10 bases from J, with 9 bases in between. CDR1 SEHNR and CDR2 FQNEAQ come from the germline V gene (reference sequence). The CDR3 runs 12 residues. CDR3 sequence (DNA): TGTGCCAGCAGCCCTACAGGATCACCCCTCCACTTT. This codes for CASSPTGSPLHF.

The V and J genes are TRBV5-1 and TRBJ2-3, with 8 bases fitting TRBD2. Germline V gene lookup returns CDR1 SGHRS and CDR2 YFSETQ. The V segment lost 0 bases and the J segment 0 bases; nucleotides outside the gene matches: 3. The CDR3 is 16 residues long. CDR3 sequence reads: CASSLESGSSTDTQYF. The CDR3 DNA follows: TGCGCCAGCAGCTTGGAAAGCGGGAGTAGCACAGATACGCAGTATTTT. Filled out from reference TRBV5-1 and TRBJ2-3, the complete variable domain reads KAGVTQTPRYLIKTRGQQVTLSCSPISGHRSVSWYQQTPGQGLQFLFEYFSETQRNKGNFPGRFSGRQFSNSRSEMNVSTLELGDSALYLCASSLESGSSTDTQYFGPGTRLTVL.